This T cell receptor beta chain was recorded in a study of response to subunit inactivated influenza vaccine. TCRdb itself ran the RT-PCR reads through MiXCR, one entry per CDR3 protein. Of hundreds of thousands of distinct CDR3 sequences detected, 13% to 15% appear once; the ten largest clones hold approximately 7.6%. Germline V lookup: CDR1 SGHVS, CDR2 FNYEAQ. V shed 2 bases, J shed 6 bases, and the junction held 7 bases outside the gene matches. The CDR3 consists of 15 residues. Specimen: PBMCs from blood, collected around 14 days before vaccination. This receptor was obtained from a man in his forties or fifties who received an inactivated influenza vaccine. The J gene is TRBJ2-7, the V gene TRBV7-6, with 10 positions matching TRBD2. This CDR3 reads CASSLQAGGPREQYF. The CDR3 DNA sequence: TGTGCCAGCAGCTTACAAGCGGGAGGGCCGCGCGAGCAGTACTTC.